Presented here are 5 T cell receptor beta chains from one specimen sequenced in a study of T cell responses to AZD1222 COVID-19 vaccine. This table comes from immunoSEQ multiplex PCR, and its TCRdb copy is limited to in-frame clones, with some not included. The sample contains roughly 130,000 clones, over 75% of which appear only once. The sequences come from peripheral blood, collected on day 0 of MenACWY control vaccination. Source of these receptors: an adult in good health.

The chain recombines TRBV19 with TRBJ1-1; no reliable D call. The V gene lost 3 bases and the J gene lost 4 bases, with 18 bases spanning the gap. There are 16 residues in the CDR3. CDR1 is LNHDA and CDR2 is SQIVND in the germline V gene (reference sequence). CDR3 region: CASSIKFGPTGTEAFF. DNA for the CDR3: TGTGCCAGTAGTATTAAGTTCGGGCCCACGGGCACTGAAGCTTTCTTT.

The chain joins TRBV18 to TRBJ2-1; D gene ambiguous. The CDR3 is made up of 14 amino acids. Deletions cut 4 bases from V and 9 bases from J, with 16 bases between. CDR1 and CDR2 from the germline V gene are KGHSH and LQKENI. CDR3 DNA: TGTGCCAGCTCACAGAGCCCCCACCCCGCTGAGCAGTTCTTC. Its protein product is CASSQSPHPAEQFF.

V gene TRBV14 combines with J gene TRBJ2-7, with 11 bases lining up with TRBD1. The CDR3 is made up of 14 amino acids. The germline CDR1 and CDR2 sequences are SGHDN and FVKESK. Trimming at V came to 3 bases and at J to 3 bases, leaving 1 base not matched to a gene. The CDR3 spells CASSHGTGGYEQYF. As DNA, the CDR3 is TGTGCCAGCAGCCATGGGACAGGGGGCTACGAGCAGTACTTC.

V is TRBV2 and J is TRBJ2-7, with D tentatively TRBD1 or TRBD2 (6 bases each). CDR1 and CDR2 (germline): SNHLY, FYNNEI. The V end lost 6 bases, the J end lost 2 bases, and 17 bases lay between the germline ends. The CDR3 is 15 amino acids. CDR3 DNA: TGTGCCAGCAGGCGGGGACAACCCGGGGCCTACGAGCAGTACTTC. It encodes CASRRGQPGAYEQYF.

The genes are TRBV28 and TRBJ2-5; perhaps D is TRBD1 or TRBD2 (6 bases each). CDR3 size: 13 residues. Germline loops: CDR1 MDHEN, CDR2 SYDVKM. With 6 bases removed from V and 5 bases from J, the gap between germline ends came to 13 bases. This CDR3 reads CASRGGAVETQYF. CDR3 DNA: TGTGCCAGCAGGGGGGGCGCCGTTGAGACCCAGTACTTC.